Sequencing of this T cell receptor beta chain was carried out in a study of brain T cells in children with intractable seizures. The study's findings and limits: Patients' HCMV serostatus was unknown; virus specificity rests on CDR3 similarity alone. Pre- and post-surgery blood differed in depth, so pre-surgery absences may be undersampling.

Stated time point: blood from clinic visit 5 months post-surgery; TSC patient then seizure free. Surgery cases with the highest brain T cell transcript signatures were chosen for sequencing. This CDR3 is built from 13 residues. Trimming left V 2 bases short and J 4 bases short, with 8 bases between. In germline, CDR1 is MNHEY, CDR2 SVGAGI. Only in-frame clones appear in the TCRdb table, and some are missing; sequencing was by immunoSEQ multiplex PCR. This sample has 340,000 or so clones, with over 90% found just once. Worth noting for this clone: Antigen: not known.

The V call is TRBV6-5, the J call TRBJ2-5, with D unclear. The receptor was derived from a boy less than two years old with tuberous sclerosis and intractable seizures. Sequenced here: peripheral blood, sampled 4 to 6 months after surgery. CDR3 sequence reads: CASSYIKGETQYF. The CDR3 DNA follows: TGTGCCAGCAGTTACATCAAGGGAGAGACCCAGTACTTC.